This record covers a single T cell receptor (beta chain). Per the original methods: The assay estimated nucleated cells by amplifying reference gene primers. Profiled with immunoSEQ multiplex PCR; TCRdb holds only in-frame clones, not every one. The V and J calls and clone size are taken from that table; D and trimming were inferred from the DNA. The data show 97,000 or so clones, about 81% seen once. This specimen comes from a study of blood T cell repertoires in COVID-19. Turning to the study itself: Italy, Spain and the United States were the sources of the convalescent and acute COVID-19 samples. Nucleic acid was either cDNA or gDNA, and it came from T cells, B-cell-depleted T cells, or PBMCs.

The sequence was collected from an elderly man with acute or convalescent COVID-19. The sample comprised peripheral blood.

CDR3 residues: CASSLGTAQSNTGELFF. As DNA, the CDR3 is TGTGCCAGCAGCTTAGGAACAGCCCAATCCAACACCGGGGAGCTGTTTTTT. The chain employs TRBV11-3 and TRBJ2-2; D call uncertain. V was shortened by 1 base and J by 2 bases, with 14 bases between the two germline ends. The germline CDR1 and CDR2 sequences are SGHNT and YENEEA. CDR3 length: 17 amino acids.